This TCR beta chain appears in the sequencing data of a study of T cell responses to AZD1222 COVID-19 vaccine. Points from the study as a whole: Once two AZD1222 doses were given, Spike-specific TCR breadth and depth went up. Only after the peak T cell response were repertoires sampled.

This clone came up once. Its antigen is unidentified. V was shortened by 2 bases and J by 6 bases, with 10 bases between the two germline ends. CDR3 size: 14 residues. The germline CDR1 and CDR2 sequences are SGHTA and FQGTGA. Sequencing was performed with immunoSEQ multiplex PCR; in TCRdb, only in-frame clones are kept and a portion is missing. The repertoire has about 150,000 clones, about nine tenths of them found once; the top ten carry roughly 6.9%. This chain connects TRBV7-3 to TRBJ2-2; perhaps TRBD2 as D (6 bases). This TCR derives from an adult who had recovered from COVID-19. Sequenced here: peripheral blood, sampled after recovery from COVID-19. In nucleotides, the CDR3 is TGTGCCAGCAGCTTATCGGGGGATCCCGGGGAGCTGTTTTTT. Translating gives CASSLSGDPGELFF.